Below, 26 T cell receptor beta chains from the same sample are listed, as sequenced in a study of cytomegalovirus exposure and HLA in healthy donors. PCR amplification relied on 60 Vbeta primers (plus 13 Jbeta primers). Sequencing used immunoSEQ multiplex PCR; TCRdb keeps in-frame clones, though not all of them. This sample has about 160,000 clones, with approximately 82% found just once. The material sequenced was PBMCs. These TCRs come from a male donor in good health and CMV-seropositive.

The chain uses TRBV7-9 and TRBJ1-5; no clear D gene. CDR1 and CDR2 (germline): SEHNR, FQNEAQ (reference sequence). With 8 bases removed from V and 4 bases from J, the gap between germline ends came to 18 bases. This CDR3 region has 15 residues. The CDR3 region is CASSLVEAPNQPQHF. CDR3 bases: TGTGCCAGCTCCTTAGTGGAGGCTCCTAATCAGCCCCAGCATTTT.

This clone occurred a few times. The genes are TRBV5-1 and TRBJ2-2; 13 positions match TRBD2. Germline-derived CDR1 and CDR2 are SGHRS and YFSETQ. The CDR3 extends over 17 amino acids. The ends lost 3 bases at V and 1 base at J; junction bases unmatched: 3. In DNA, the CDR3 is TGCGCCAGCAGCTCCGGACTAGCGGGGGAGAACACCGGGGAGCTGTTTTTT. Its protein product is CASSSGLAGENTGELFF. Supplemented by reference TRBV5-1 and TRBJ2-2, the full variable domain reads KAGVTQTPRYLIKTRGQQVTLSCSPISGHRSVSWYQQTPGQGLQFLFEYFSETQRNKGNFPGRFSGRQFSNSRSEMNVSTLELGDSALYLCASSSGLAGENTGELFFGEGSRLTVL.

J is TRBJ2-3 and V is TRBV7-6; 9 bases match TRBD1. This CDR3 contains 14 residues. The V and J ends lost 5 bases and 4 bases, in that order; junction bases with no gene match: 4. CDR1 is SGHVS and CDR2 is FNYEAQ in the germline V gene. CDR3 in DNA: TGTGCCAGCAGCCCGAGACAGGGGGCAGATACGCAGTATTTT. Translating it yields CASSPRQGADTQYF. Filled out from reference TRBV7-6 and TRBJ2-3, the complete variable domain reads GAGVSQSPRYKVTKRGQDVALRCDPISGHVSLYWYRQALGQGPEFLTYFNYEAQQDKSGLPNDRFSAERPEGSISTLTIQRTEQRDSAMYRCASSPRQGADTQYFGPGTRLTVL.

The J gene is TRBJ2-1, the V gene TRBV10-3; a possible D gene is TRBD2 (8 bases). Germline-derived CDR1 and CDR2 are ENHRY and SYGVKD. CDR3 length: 17 residues. The germline V and J ends were trimmed by 5 bases and 8 bases, with 25 bases remaining between them. The CDR3, as DNA: TGTGCCATCAGTCCCACCCTTGGCGGGGGGCAGGGGGATGAGCAGTTCTTC. Its translation: CAISPTLGGGQGDEQFF.

V and J are TRBV19 and TRBJ1-5; D ambiguous. The CDR3 has 13 residues. Trimming pared 3 bases from V and 3 bases from J, leaving 6 bases between. Germline CDR1 LNHDA, CDR2 SQIVND (reference sequence). CDR3 nucleotides: TGTGCCAGTAGTATTAACACCAATCAGCCCCAGCATTTT. It specifies CASSINTNQPQHF.

The chain combines TRBV18 with TRBJ2-7, with a tentative D call TRBD1 (7 bases). CDR1 and CDR2 from the germline V gene are KGHSH and LQKENI. V shed 7 bases and J shed 3 bases, with 16 bases lying between them. The CDR3 is 14 residues long. In DNA form, the CDR3 reads TGTGCCAGCTTCCCAGGGGGGATGGGCTACGAGCAGTACTTC. This translates into CASFPGGMGYEQYF.

J is TRBJ1-2 and V is TRBV5-4; a possible D gene is TRBD1 (6 bases). This CDR3 has 15 residues. V lost 4 bases and J lost 3, with 16 bases in between. CDR1 and CDR2 (germline): SGHNT, YYREEE (reference sequence). CDR3 nucleotide sequence: TGTGCCAGCAGCCCCGAGGGAGGGACACACTATGGCTACACCTTC. Its translation is CASSPEGGTHYGYTF.

This chain connects TRBV7-6 to TRBJ2-1, with D possibly TRBD1 on 5 matching bases. CDR1 is SGHVS, CDR2 FNYEAQ, per germline. The CDR3 is 17 residues long. The ends were cut back, 0 bases at V and 0 bases at J, with 12 bases in the middle. CDR3 sequence (DNA): TGTGCCAGCAGCTTAGCGGCAGGGTCCAGCTCCTACAATGAGCAGTTCTTC. Translating gives CASSLAAGSSSYNEQFF.

The chain is built from TRBV28 and TRBJ1-1; D might be TRBD1 (5 bases). This CDR3 region has 14 residues. Trimming left V 6 bases short and J 1 base short, with 12 bases between. Per germline, CDR1 MDHEN and CDR2 SYDVKM. Written as DNA, the CDR3 is TGTGCCAGCAGCCCCTTCAGGGAGAACACTGAAGCTTTCTTT. It yields the protein CASSPFRENTEAFF. Filled out from reference TRBV28 and TRBJ1-1, the complete variable domain reads DVKVTQSSRYLVKRTGEKVFLECVQDMDHENMFWYRQDPGLGLRLIYFSYDVKMKEKGDIPEGYSVSREKKERFSLILESASTNQTSMYLCASSPFRENTEAFFGQGTRLTVV.

The chain combines TRBV28 with TRBJ1-2; no firm D call. There are 14 residues in the CDR3. With 5 bases removed from V and 3 bases from J, the gap between germline ends came to 13 bases. The germline CDR1 and CDR2 sequences are MDHEN and SYDVKM. The CDR3 DNA reads as TGTGCCAGCAGTGCGGAGTTACCCCACTATGGCTACACCTTC. The encoded protein is CASSAELPHYGYTF.

The chain recombines TRBV29-1 with TRBJ1-1; D possibly corresponds to TRBD1 (5 bases). Between the trimmed V and J ends, which lost 4 bases and 3 bases, there was a span of 18 bases. The CDR3 has 15 amino acids. Germline CDR1 reads SQVTM; CDR2 reads ANQGSEA. The CDR3 is CSVVRGLKLYTEAFF. The CDR3 coding sequence is TGCAGCGTTGTAAGGGGATTAAAACTTTACACTGAAGCTTTCTTT.

This chain connects TRBV7-9 to TRBJ1-4; no clear D. The CDR3 is made up of 15 amino acids. V dropped 1 base and J dropped 5 bases, with 11 bases sitting between them. Germline CDR1 and CDR2: SEHNR and FQNEAQ (reference sequence). The CDR3 loop reads CASSLGFRLNEKLFF. The CDR3 nucleotides are TGTGCCAGCAGCTTAGGCTTCAGGTTGAATGAAAAACTGTTTTTT.

The V gene is TRBV6-5, the J gene TRBJ2-6; possible D gene TRBD2, 6 bases. Deletions cut 10 bases from V and 0 bases from J, with 10 bases between. Germline loops: CDR1 MNHEY, CDR2 SVGAGI. CDR3 length equals 14 residues. The CDR3 DNA reads as TGTGCCATAGGGACTTCCTCTGGGGCCAACGTCCTGACTTTC. This encodes CAIGTSSGANVLTF.

The chain has TRBV7-7 and TRBJ2-3; D might be TRBD2 (6 bases). Germline assignment: CDR1 SSHAT and CDR2 FNYEAQ (reference sequence). Trimming cost V 5 bases and J 0 bases, with 12 bases left between them. This CDR3 is built from 15 residues. The CDR3 sequence: CASSLSGTSTDTQYF. CDR3 bases: TGTGCCAGCAGCCTTAGCGGCACAAGCACAGATACGCAGTATTTT.

The chain combines TRBV18 with TRBJ2-7, with 8 bases aligning to TRBD1. In germline, CDR1 is KGHSH, CDR2 LQKENI. The CDR3 is made up of 15 amino acids. Trimming cost V 5 bases and J 5 bases; bases outside gene matches: 11. This chain's CDR3 is CASSGPSRGLDEQYF. The CDR3, as DNA: TGTGCCAGCTCAGGACCTTCCAGGGGGCTCGACGAGCAGTACTTC.

The count of this clone is one. The CDR3 bases are TGTGCCAGCTCACCGGCTGAGAGCGATGGCTACACCTTC. It specifies CASSPAESDGYTF. V usage is TRBV18 and J usage is TRBJ1-2; D unclear. This CDR3 is built from 13 residues. CDR1 and CDR2 from the germline V gene are KGHSH and LQKENI. V was trimmed by 3 bases and J by 6 bases, leaving 11 bases between them.

The rearrangement uses TRBV10-2 and TRBJ2-1; perhaps TRBD2 as D (6 bases). The V gene's germline CDR1 is WSHSY and CDR2 SAAADI. This CDR3 comprises 15 residues. The ends were cut back, 4 bases at V and 0 bases at J, with 10 bases in the middle. CDR3 protein: CASSGDSSSYNEQFF. CDR3 DNA: TGCGCCAGCAGTGGGGACTCGAGCTCCTACAATGAGCAGTTCTTC.

This CDR3 is CASSFDRVSGGYTF. As DNA, the CDR3 is TGCGCCAGCAGCTTCGACAGGGTAAGCGGTGGCTACACCTTC. The J gene is TRBJ1-2, the V gene TRBV5-1; 7 bases line up with TRBD1. The germline gives CDR1 SGHRS, CDR2 YFSETQ. V shed 2 bases, J shed 7 bases, and the junction held 8 bases outside the gene matches. The CDR3 spans 14 residues. The full variable domain, its missing parts supplied by reference TRBV5-1 and TRBJ1-2, is KAGVTQTPRYLIKTRGQQVTLSCSPISGHRSVSWYQQTPGQGLQFLFEYFSETQRNKGNFPGRFSGRQFSNSRSEMNVSTLELGDSALYLCASSFDRVSGGYTFGSGTRLTVV.

This sequence joins TRBV6-6 and TRBJ2-7, with 9 bases identical to TRBD1. The CDR3 runs to 15 residues. CDR1 is MNHNY, CDR2 SVGAGI, per germline (reference sequence). V gave up 5 bases and J gave up 5 bases; unmatched junction bases: 10. The CDR3 region is CASSPPDRGSNEQYF. The DNA for the CDR3 is TGTGCCAGCAGTCCTCCGGACAGGGGTAGTAACGAGCAGTACTTC.

The CDR3 nucleotides are TGTGCCAGCAGCGTAGTAGGGGCCCCCAGGGCTTTCTTT. Translated: CASSVVGAPRAFF. The rearrangement links TRBV9 to TRBJ1-1; a weak D match, TRBD1 (5 bases). Germline CDR1 reads SGDLS; CDR2 reads YYNGEE. The CDR3 totals 13 residues. The V end lost 0 bases, the J end lost 11 bases, and 14 bases lay between the germline ends.

The gene calls are TRBV29-1 and TRBJ2-1; 8 nucleotides agree with TRBD2. The CDR3 consists of 14 residues. CDR1 and CDR2 (germline): SQVTM, ANQGSEA. The V segment lost 7 bases and the J segment 5 bases; nucleotides outside the gene matches: 10. The CDR3 nucleotides are TGCAGCGCGCACAAGCACGGGAGGGACAATGAGCAGTTCTTC. Translating it yields CSAHKHGRDNEQFF.

The chain joins TRBV28 to TRBJ1-2; a weak D match, TRBD1 (5 bases). V dropped 7 bases and J dropped 3 bases, with 15 bases sitting between them. The CDR3 totals 14 residues. Per the germline V gene, CDR1 is MDHEN and CDR2 is SYDVKM. CDR3 region: CASTDSIRDYGYTF. The CDR3 DNA reads as TGTGCCAGCACCGATTCTATCAGGGACTATGGCTACACCTTC.

As DNA, the CDR3 is TGCAGCGAGTGGGCGGGAGTTGGGGATACGCAGTATTTT. The encoded protein is CSEWAGVGDTQYF. The rearrangement links TRBV29-1 to TRBJ2-3; 7 nucleotides line up with TRBD2. This CDR3 has 13 amino acids. Germline CDR1 and CDR2: SQVTM and ANQGSEA. Losses at the gene ends were 7 bases for V and 6 bases for J; bases not matched to a gene: 10.

This clone was seen just once. The chain recombines TRBV27 with TRBJ2-3; a possible D gene is TRBD1 (7 bases). CDR1 MNHEY and CDR2 SMNVEV come from the germline V gene (reference sequence). V was pared by 0 bases and J by 5 bases, with 12 bases between. CDR3 length: 15 amino acids. The chain's CDR3 is CASSLSARGVDTQYF. The DNA for the CDR3 is TGTGCCAGCAGTTTATCCGCCAGGGGGGTAGATACGCAGTATTTT.

In its sample, this clone was seen a few times. This rearrangement joins TRBV30 to TRBJ2-2, with D perhaps TRBD2 (5 bases). Germline V gene data show CDR1 as GTSNPN and CDR2 as SVGIG (reference sequence). Trimming stripped 8 bases from V and 6 bases from J, with 7 bases between. The CDR3 is 10 residues long. The CDR3 nucleotides are TGTGCCCACGGGGCCGGGGAGCTGTTTTTT. Translated: CAHGAGELFF.

This chain links TRBV5-4 with TRBJ2-5, with 7 bases fitting TRBD1. The CDR3 extends over 14 amino acids. The junction had 6 bases not matched to a gene; V was cut back by 4 bases and J by 3 bases. Looked up from germline, CDR1 is SGHNT and CDR2 is YYREEE (reference sequence). CDR3 residues: CASSPMGTEETQYF. The DNA of the CDR3 is TGTGCCAGCAGCCCGATGGGGACAGAAGAGACCCAGTACTTC.